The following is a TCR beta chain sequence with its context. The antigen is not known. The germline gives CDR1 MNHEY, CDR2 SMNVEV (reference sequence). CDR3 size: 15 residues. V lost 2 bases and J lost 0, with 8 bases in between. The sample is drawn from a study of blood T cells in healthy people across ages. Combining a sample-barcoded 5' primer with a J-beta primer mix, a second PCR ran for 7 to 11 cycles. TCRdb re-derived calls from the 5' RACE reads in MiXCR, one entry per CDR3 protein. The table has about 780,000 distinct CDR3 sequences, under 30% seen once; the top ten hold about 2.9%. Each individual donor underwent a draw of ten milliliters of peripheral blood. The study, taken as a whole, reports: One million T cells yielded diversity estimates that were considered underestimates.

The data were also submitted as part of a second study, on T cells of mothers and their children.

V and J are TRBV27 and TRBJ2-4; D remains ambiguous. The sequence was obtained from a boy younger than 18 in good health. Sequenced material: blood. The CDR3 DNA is TGTGCCAGCAGTTTAAAGGGAAGAGCCAAAAACATTCAGTACTTC. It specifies CASSLKGRAKNIQYF.